These 5 T cell receptor beta chains share one sample of origin, sequenced in a study of cytomegalovirus exposure and HLA in healthy donors. The PCR had 60 Vbeta and 13 Jbeta primers. Produced via immunoSEQ multiplex PCR; TCRdb's table is partial and in-frame only. The table includes some 180,000 clones, more than 65% detected once. Sequencing was carried out using PBMCs. These receptors were taken from a man between 35 and 55 years old in good health and CMV-seropositive.

This chain links TRBV6-5 with TRBJ2-3, with D perhaps TRBD2 (5 bases). Between the trimmed V and J ends, which lost 2 bases and 1 base, there was a span of 7 bases. This CDR3 region has 14 residues. From germline, CDR1 is MNHEY and CDR2 SVGAGI. The CDR3 DNA follows: TGTGCCAGCAGTTACATGGGAGGCACAGATACGCAGTATTTT. Amino acids: CASSYMGGTDTQYF.

The genes are TRBV18 and TRBJ2-5, with 8 bases identical to TRBD1. J gave up 3 bases and V 3 bases, and 3 bases lay outside the gene matches. This CDR3 region has 14 residues. Germline V gene lookup returns CDR1 KGHSH and CDR2 LQKENI. CDR3 protein: CASSPQTGEETQYF. As DNA, the CDR3 is TGTGCCAGCTCACCCCAGACAGGGGAAGAGACCCAGTACTTC.

This rearrangement joins TRBV13 to TRBJ2-3, with 12 bases lining up with TRBD2. The CDR3 consists of 16 residues. Germline V gene lookup returns CDR1 PRHDT and CDR2 FYEKMQ (reference sequence). J was trimmed by 2 bases and V by 4 bases; bases with no gene match: 4. CDR3 sequence (DNA): TGTGCCAGCAGCTACCGACTAGCGGGGGACACAGATACGCAGTATTTT. Residues: CASSYRLAGDTDTQYF.

The chain employs TRBV6-5 and TRBJ2-5; weak D call: TRBD1 (5 bases). From germline, CDR1 is MNHEY and CDR2 SVGAGI. This CDR3 region has 14 residues. The V end lost 0 bases, the J end lost 7 bases, and 12 bases lay between the germline ends. The chain's CDR3 is CASSYSDAQGTQYF. The CDR3 DNA is TGTGCCAGCAGTTACTCGGACGCCCAGGGGACCCAGTACTTC.

The chain uses TRBV7-2 and TRBJ1-2; the match to TRBD1 covers 9 bases. Trimming took 3 bases from V and 5 from J; bases not matched to a gene: 7. Per germline, CDR1 SGHTA and CDR2 FQGNSA. This CDR3 region has 15 residues. CDR3 region: CASSFRDRATYGYTF. CDR3 in DNA: TGTGCCAGCAGCTTCCGGGACAGGGCGACTTATGGCTACACCTTC.